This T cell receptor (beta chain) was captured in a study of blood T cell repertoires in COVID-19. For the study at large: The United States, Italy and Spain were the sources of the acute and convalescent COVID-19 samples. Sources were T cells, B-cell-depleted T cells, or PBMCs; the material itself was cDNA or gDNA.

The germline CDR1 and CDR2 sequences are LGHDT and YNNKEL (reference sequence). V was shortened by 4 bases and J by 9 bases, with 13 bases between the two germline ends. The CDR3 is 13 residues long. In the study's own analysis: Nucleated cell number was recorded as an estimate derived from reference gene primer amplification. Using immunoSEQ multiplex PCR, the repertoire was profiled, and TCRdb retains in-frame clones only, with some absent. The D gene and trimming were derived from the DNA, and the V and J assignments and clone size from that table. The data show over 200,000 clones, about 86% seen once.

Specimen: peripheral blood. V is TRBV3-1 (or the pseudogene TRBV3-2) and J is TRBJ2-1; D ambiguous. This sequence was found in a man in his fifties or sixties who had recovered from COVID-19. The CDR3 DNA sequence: TGTGCCAGCAGCCCCCCCGCCGGTTCTGAGCAGTTCTTC. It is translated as CASSPPAGSEQFF.